The source of this TCR beta chain is a study of beta chain features in type 1 diabetes. Looking at the study overall: In age, gender and cell yields, patients were similar to healthy donors.

Study-wide results and caveats: Patients with type 1 diabetes showed fewer VDJ junction insertions and more deletions. People with Type 1 diabetes carried modestly yet significantly shorter TCRB CDR3s in all four CD4+ subsets.

This clone was observed a few times. The antigen is unknown. This CDR3 has 15 amino acids. Looked up from germline, CDR1 is SQVTM and CDR2 is ANQGSEA. Trimming took 4 bases from V and 7 from J; bases not matched to a gene: 15. TCRB transcripts that were expressed got sequenced, as all of the isolated RNA had been reverse transcribed. TCRdb's table, derived via immunoSEQ multiplex PCR, lists solely in-frame clones and lacks some. The sample yields around 180,000 clones, roughly 7.1% seen once. The sample consisted of central memory CD4+ T cells from blood. The rearrangement links TRBV29-1 to TRBJ2-5, with 7 bases aligning to TRBD2. The source is a woman aged 40 to 55 with type 1 diabetes. This chain's CDR3 is CSVVGGGPLTGTQYF. DNA for the CDR3: TGCAGCGTTGTCGGGGGAGGGCCACTCACAGGGACCCAGTACTTC.